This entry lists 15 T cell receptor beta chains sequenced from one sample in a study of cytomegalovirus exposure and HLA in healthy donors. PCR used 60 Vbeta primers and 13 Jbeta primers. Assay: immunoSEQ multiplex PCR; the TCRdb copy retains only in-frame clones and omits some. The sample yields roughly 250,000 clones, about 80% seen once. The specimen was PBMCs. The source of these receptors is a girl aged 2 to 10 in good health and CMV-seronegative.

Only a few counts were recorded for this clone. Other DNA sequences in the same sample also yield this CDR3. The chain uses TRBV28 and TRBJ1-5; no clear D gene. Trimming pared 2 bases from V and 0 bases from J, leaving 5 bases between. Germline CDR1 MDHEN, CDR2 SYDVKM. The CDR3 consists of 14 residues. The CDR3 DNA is TGTGCCAGCAGTTTACCAGTTAGCAATCAGCCCCAGCATTTT. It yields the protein CASSLPVSNQPQHF.

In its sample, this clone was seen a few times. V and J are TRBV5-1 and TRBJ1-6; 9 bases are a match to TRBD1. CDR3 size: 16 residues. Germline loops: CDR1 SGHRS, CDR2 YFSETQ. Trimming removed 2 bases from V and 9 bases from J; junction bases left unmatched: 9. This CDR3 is CASSFGETGGGSPLHF. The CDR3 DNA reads TGCGCCAGCAGCTTCGGCGAGACAGGGGGTGGTTCACCCCTCCACTTT.

CDR3 nucleotides: TGTGCCAGCAGTGAAGCAGAGGACTATGGCTACACCTTC. Its protein is CASSEAEDYGYTF. V gene TRBV2 combines with J gene TRBJ1-2; D gene unclear. Trimming removed 0 bases from V and 3 bases from J, with 5 bases in between. Germline V gene data show CDR1 as SNHLY and CDR2 as FYNNEI. The CDR3 spans 13 residues.

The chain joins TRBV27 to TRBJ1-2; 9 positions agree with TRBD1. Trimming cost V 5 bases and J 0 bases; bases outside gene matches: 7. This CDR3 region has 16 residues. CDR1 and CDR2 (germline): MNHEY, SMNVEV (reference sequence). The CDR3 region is CASSLGGQGANYGYTF. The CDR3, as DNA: TGTGCCAGCAGTCTAGGGGGACAGGGCGCTAACTATGGCTACACCTTC.

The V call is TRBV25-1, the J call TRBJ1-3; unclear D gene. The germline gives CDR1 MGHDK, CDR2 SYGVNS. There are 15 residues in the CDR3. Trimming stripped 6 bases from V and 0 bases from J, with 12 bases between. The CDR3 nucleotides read TGTGCCAGCAGCCCTGACATCTCCTCTGGAAACACCATATATTTT. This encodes CASSPDISSGNTIYF.

For the CDR3, the DNA is TGCGCCAGCAGCCCCTGGGGCTTCCAAGAGACCCAGTACTTC. Translating it yields CASSPWGFQETQYF. The gene calls are TRBV4-1 and TRBJ2-5; D possibly corresponds to TRBD1 (5 bases). CDR1 MGHRA and CDR2 YSYEKL come from the germline V gene. The length of the CDR3 is 14 residues. Trimming removed 4 bases from V and 1 base from J, with 10 bases in between.

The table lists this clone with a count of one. CDR3 sequence (DNA): TGTGCCAGAAGCTTCGGGACAGAGGTCGACGAGCAGTACTTC. This translates into CARSFGTEVDEQYF. The chain recombines TRBV5-3 with TRBJ2-7; the match to TRBD1 covers 7 bases. TRBV5-3 is flagged as an ORF with uncertain function. Unmatched junction bases numbered 7, after V lost 2 bases and J lost 5 bases. The CDR3 has 14 residues.

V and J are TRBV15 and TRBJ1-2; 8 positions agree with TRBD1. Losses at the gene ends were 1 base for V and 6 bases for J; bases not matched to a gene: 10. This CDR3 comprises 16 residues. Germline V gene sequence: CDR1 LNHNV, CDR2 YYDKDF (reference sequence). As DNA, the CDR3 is TGTGCCACCAGCAGAGCCCCCAGGACAGGGAACAATGGCTACACCTTC. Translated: CATSRAPRTGNNGYTF.

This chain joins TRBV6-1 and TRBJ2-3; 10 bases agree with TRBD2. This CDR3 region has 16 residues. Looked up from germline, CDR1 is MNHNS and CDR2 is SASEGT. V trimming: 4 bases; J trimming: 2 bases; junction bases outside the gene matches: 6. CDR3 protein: CASSGRGTSVTDTQYF. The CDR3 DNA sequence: TGTGCCAGCAGTGGAAGGGGGACTAGCGTCACAGATACGCAGTATTTT.

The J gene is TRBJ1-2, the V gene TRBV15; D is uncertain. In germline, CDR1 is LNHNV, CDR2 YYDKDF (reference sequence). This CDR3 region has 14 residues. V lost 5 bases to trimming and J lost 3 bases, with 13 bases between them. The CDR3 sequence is CATSAPEGYYGYTF. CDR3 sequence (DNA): TGTGCCACCAGCGCCCCCGAGGGTTACTATGGCTACACCTTC. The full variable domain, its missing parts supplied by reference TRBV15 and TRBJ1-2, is DAMVIQNPRYQVTQFGKPVTLSCSQTLNHNVMYWYQQKSSQAPKLLFHYYDKDFNNEADTPDNFQSRRPNTSFCFLDIRSPGLGDTAMYLCATSAPEGYYGYTFGSGTRLTVV.

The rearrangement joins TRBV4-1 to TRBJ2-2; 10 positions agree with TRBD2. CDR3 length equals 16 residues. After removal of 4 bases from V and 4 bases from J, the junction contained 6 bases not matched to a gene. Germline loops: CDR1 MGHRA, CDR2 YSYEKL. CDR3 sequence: CASSPRLAGSTGELFF. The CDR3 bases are TGCGCCAGCAGCCCTCGACTAGCGGGCTCCACCGGGGAGCTGTTTTTT.

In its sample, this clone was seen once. In nucleotides, the CDR3 is TGTGCCAGCAGTTTAGGGCAGGGGGCCAACTATGGCTACACCTTC. This sequence encodes CASSLGQGANYGYTF. The chain combines TRBV28 with TRBJ1-2; 8 nucleotides agree with TRBD1. CDR3 length: 15 residues. Germline V gene data show CDR1 as MDHEN and CDR2 as SYDVKM. Trimming took 2 bases from V and 2 from J; bases not matched to a gene: 4.

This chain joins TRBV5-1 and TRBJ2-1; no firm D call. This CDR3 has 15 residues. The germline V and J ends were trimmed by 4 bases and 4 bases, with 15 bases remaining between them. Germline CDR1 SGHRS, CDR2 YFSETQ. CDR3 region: CASSLRLAPYNEQFF. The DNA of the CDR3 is TGCGCCAGCAGCCTAAGACTGGCGCCGTACAATGAGCAGTTCTTC.

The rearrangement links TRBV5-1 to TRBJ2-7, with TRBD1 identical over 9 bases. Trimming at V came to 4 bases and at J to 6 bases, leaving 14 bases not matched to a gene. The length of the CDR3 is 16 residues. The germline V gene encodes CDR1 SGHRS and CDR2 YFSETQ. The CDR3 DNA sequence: TGCGCCAGCAGCCCATCCGCGGGACAGGGCGGAGTCGAGCAGTACTTC. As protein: CASSPSAGQGGVEQYF.

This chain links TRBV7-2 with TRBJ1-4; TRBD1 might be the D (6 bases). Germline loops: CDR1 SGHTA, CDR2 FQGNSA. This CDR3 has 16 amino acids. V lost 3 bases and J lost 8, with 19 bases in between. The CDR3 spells CASSLGAPQNGEKLFF. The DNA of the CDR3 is TGTGCCAGCAGCTTGGGGGCCCCGCAAAACGGAGAAAAACTGTTTTTT.